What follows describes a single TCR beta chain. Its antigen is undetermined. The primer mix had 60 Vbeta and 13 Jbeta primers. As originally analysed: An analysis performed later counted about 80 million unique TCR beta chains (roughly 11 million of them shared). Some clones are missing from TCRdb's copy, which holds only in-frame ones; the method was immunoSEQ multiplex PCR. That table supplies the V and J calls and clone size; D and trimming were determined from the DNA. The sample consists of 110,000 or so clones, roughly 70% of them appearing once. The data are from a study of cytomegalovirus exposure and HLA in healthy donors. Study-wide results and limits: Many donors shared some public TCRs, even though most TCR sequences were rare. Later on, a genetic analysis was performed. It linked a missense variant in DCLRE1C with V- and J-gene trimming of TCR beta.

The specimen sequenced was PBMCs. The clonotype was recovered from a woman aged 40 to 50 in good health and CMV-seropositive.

CDR3 bases: TGTGCCAGCAGGACCGAGGGGACCCAGTACTTC. Its protein product is CASRTEGTQYF. This chain joins TRBV2 and TRBJ2-5, with a weak D call TRBD2 (5 bases). V lost 6 bases to trimming and J lost 7 bases, with 9 bases between them. The CDR3 sequence is 11 residues long. Germline-derived CDR1 and CDR2 are SNHLY and FYNNEI.